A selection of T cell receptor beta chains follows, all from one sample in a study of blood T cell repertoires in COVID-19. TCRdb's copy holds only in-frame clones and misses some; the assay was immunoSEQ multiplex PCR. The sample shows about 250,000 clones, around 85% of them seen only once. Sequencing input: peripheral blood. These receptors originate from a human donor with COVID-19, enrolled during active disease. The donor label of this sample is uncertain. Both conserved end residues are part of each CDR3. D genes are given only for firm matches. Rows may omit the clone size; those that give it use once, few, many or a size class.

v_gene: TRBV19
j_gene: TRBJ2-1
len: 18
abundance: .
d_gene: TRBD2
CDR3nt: TGTGCCAGTAGTAGGGGACTAGCGGGAGGGCCCGGGAACAATGAGCAGTTCTTC
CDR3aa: CASSRGLAGGPGNNEQFF

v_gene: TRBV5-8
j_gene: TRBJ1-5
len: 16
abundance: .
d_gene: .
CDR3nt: TGTGCCAGCAGCTTGGCCCCAGGTTATAGCAATCAGCCCCAGCATTTT
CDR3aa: CASSLAPGYSNQPQHF

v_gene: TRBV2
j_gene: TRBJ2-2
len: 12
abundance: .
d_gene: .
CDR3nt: TGTGCCTCCCTCCCCAGAACCGGGGAGCTGTTTTTT
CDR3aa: CASLPRTGELFF

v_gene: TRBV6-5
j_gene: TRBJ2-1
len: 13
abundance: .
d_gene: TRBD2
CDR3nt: TGTGCCAGCATTCCTAGCGGGAGAGATGAGCAGTTCTTC
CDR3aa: CASIPSGRDEQFF

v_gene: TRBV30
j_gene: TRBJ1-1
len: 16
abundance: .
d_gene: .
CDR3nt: TGTGCCTGGAGTGTAGGGCGGGCCAGGTCGGGCACTGAAGCTTTCTTT
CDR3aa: CAWSVGRARSGTEAFF

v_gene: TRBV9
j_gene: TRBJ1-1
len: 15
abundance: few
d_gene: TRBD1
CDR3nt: TGTGCCAGCAGCCCGGGACAGCTATCTTTCACTGAAGCTTTCTTT
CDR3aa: CASSPGQLSFTEAFF

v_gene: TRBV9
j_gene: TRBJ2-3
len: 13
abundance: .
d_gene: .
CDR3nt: TGTGCCAGCAGCGTAGGAGGGGGAGATACGCAGTATTTT
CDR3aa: CASSVGGGDTQYF

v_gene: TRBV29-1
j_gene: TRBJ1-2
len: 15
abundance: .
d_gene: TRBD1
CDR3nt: TGCAGCGTTGAAGATCTCGGGACAGGATCCTATGGCTACACCTTC
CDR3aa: CSVEDLGTGSYGYTF

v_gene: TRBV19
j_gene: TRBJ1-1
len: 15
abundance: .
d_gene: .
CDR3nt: TGTGCCAGTAGTCGCTTTGGACAGAGGAACACTGAAGCTTTCTTT
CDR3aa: CASSRFGQRNTEAFF

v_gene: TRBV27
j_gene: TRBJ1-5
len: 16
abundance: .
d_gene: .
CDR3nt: TGTGCCAGCAGTTTATCGTTGGGCAGGGCGGATCAGCCCCAGCATTTT
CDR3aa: CASSLSLGRADQPQHF

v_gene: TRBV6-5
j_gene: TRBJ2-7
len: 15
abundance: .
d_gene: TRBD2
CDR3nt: TGTGCCAGCAGCAGGACTAGCGGGGGTTCCTACGAGCAGTACTTC
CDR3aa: CASSRTSGGSYEQYF

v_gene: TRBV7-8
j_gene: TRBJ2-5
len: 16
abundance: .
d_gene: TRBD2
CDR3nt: TGTGCCAGCAGCTTATTGGGCGGGAGAGGTCAAGAGACCCAGTACTTC
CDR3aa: CASSLLGGRGQETQYF

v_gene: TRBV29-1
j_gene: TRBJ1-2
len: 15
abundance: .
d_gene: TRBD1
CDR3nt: TGCAGCGTTCCGACAGGGGATAGTGTATACTATGGCTACACCTTC
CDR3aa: CSVPTGDSVYYGYTF

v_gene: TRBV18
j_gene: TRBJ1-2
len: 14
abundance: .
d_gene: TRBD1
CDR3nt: TGTGCCAGCGGAGAAGGACAGGGTATCTATGGCTACACCTTC
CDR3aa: CASGEGQGIYGYTF

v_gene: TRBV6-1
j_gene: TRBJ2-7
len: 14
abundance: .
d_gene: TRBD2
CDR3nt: TGTGCCAGCAGTGAACAGGGAGGGTCCTACGAGCAGTACTTC
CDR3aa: CASSEQGGSYEQYF

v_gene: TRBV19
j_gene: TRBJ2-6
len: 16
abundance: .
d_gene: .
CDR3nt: TGTGCCAGTAGTAGGGGGGACTGGTCTGGGGCCAACGTCCTGACTTTC
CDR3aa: CASSRGDWSGANVLTF

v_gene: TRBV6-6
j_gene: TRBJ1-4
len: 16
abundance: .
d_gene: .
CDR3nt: TGTGCCAGCAGTCGCCGCCAGGGGTCAACTAATGAAAAACTGTTTTTT
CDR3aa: CASSRRQGSTNEKLFF

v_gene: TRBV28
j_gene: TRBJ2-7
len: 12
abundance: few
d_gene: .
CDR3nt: TGTGCCAGCACGACAGCCCGCTACGAGCAGTACTTC
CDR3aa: CASTTARYEQYF

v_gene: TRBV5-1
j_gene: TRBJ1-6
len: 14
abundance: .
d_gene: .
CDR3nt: TGCGCCAGCAGCTTCGCAGATAATAATTCACCCCTCCACTTT
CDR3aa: CASSFADNNSPLHF

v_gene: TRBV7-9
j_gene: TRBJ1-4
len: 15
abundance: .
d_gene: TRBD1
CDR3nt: TGTGCCAGCAGCACGACAGGGGGTCAAGGAGAAAAACTGTTTTTT
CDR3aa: CASSTTGGQGEKLFF

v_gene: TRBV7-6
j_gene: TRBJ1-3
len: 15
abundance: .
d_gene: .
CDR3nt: TGTGCCAGCAGCTTAGGGGGGGGATCAGCTGGCACCATATATTTT
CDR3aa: CASSLGGGSAGTIYF

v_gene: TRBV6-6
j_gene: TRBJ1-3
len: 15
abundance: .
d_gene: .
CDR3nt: TGTGCCAGCAGTTACTCGGAGGGGAACGGAAACACCATATATTTT
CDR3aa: CASSYSEGNGNTIYF